The 27 T cell receptor beta chains below all came from one sample that was sequenced in a study of T cell responses to AZD1222 COVID-19 vaccine. TCRdb's table, derived via immunoSEQ multiplex PCR, lists solely in-frame clones and lacks some. The data hold 85,000 to 120,000 clones, with 75% to 90% observed a single time. Specimen: peripheral blood, collected on day 0 of AZD1222 vaccination. Receptor source: an adult in good health.

The chain links TRBV5-4 to TRBJ2-2, with 7 bases lining up with TRBD1. Per the germline V gene, CDR1 is SGHNT and CDR2 is YYREEE (reference sequence). The CDR3 is made up of 14 amino acids. Losses at the gene ends were 6 bases for V and 0 bases for J; bases not matched to a gene: 2. The CDR3 DNA is TGTGCCAGCACAGGGACAGCGAACACCGGGGAGCTGTTTTTT. Translated, it gives CASTGTANTGELFF. The full variable domain, in which reference TRBV5-4 and TRBJ2-2 provide the parts outside the CDR3, is ETGVTQSPTHLIKTRGQQVTLRCSSQSGHNTVSWYQQALGQGPQFIFQYYREEENGRGNFPPRFSGLQFPNYSSELNVNALELDDSALYLCASTGTANTGELFFGEGSRLTVL.

The gene calls are TRBV7-2 and TRBJ1-3; D unclear. Germline V lookup: CDR1 SGHTA, CDR2 FQGNSA. The length of the CDR3 is 16 residues. Trimming shortened V by 5 bases and J by 0 bases, and 14 bases separated the two germline ends. The CDR3: CASSGYGSYSGNTIYF. CDR3 nucleotide sequence: TGTGCCAGCAGCGGATACGGGTCTTACTCTGGAAACACCATATATTTT.

The CDR3 region is CASSLSGGRANNEQFF. As DNA, the CDR3 is TGTGCCAGCTCCCTCAGTGGCGGGAGGGCCAACAATGAGCAGTTCTTC. V gene TRBV19 combines with J gene TRBJ2-1, with TRBD2 matching over 9 bases. Germline loops: CDR1 LNHDA, CDR2 SQIVND (reference sequence). Germline trimming cut 9 bases from V and 5 bases from J; bases unmatched to any gene: 14. This CDR3 contains 16 residues.

The rearrangement uses TRBV11-2 and TRBJ2-1; maybe TRBD2 (6 bases). V was trimmed by 1 base and J by 5 bases, leaving 12 bases between them. Per the germline V gene, CDR1 is SGHAT and CDR2 is FQNNGV. The CDR3 consists of 15 residues. For the CDR3, the DNA is TGTGCCAGCAGCTTAGGCCTAGCGTTTGACAATGAGCAGTTCTTC. Its protein is CASSLGLAFDNEQFF.

This sequence joins TRBV18 and TRBJ1-1; no clear D gene. The germline V gene has CDR1 KGHSH and CDR2 LQKENI. Trimming pared 1 base from V and 0 bases from J, leaving 3 bases between. CDR3 length: 13 residues. The CDR3 loop reads CASSPQLNTEAFF. CDR3 DNA sequence: TGTGCCAGCTCACCACAGTTGAACACTGAAGCTTTCTTT.

This chain joins TRBV4-3 and TRBJ1-2; TRBD1 matches 7 bases. This CDR3 contains 14 residues. The germline gives CDR1 LGHNA, CDR2 YSLEER. V lost 3 bases and J lost 8; bases outside the gene matches: 9. CDR3 region: CASSHLGQAAGYTF. The CDR3 DNA follows: TGCGCCAGCAGCCATCTTGGACAGGCTGCCGGCTACACCTTC.

The J gene is TRBJ1-6, the V gene TRBV10-3; unclear D gene. The V gene lost 2 bases and the J gene lost 0 bases, with 2 bases spanning the gap. This CDR3 spans 14 amino acids. In germline, CDR1 is ENHRY, CDR2 SYGVKD. In nucleotides, the CDR3 is TGTGCCATCAGTGAGAGCTCCTATAATTCACCCCTCCACTTT. This encodes CAISESSYNSPLHF.

The rearrangement uses TRBV7-2 and TRBJ2-7, with D tentatively TRBD2 (5 bases). The CDR3 is made up of 14 amino acids. Germline lookup yields CDR1 SGHTA and CDR2 FQGNSA. The germline V and J ends were trimmed by 0 bases and 3 bases, with 9 bases remaining between them. As DNA, the CDR3 is TGTGCCAGCAGCTTAGCATCCGGGGACTACGAGCAGTACTTC. Protein: CASSLASGDYEQYF.

The V and J genes are TRBV19 and TRBJ1-6; D might be TRBD1 (5 bases). Trimming cost V 5 bases and J 10 bases, with 24 bases left between them. Germline V gene lookup returns CDR1 LNHDA and CDR2 SQIVND (reference sequence). This CDR3 contains 17 residues. The CDR3 nucleotides read TGTGCCAGTAGTGAACCGGGACGGAGGGCCCCTTGGTCACCCCTCCACTTT. This sequence encodes CASSEPGRRAPWSPLHF.

The rearrangement joins TRBV5-1 to TRBJ2-2, with D unresolved. The CDR3 covers 16 residues. Germline-derived CDR1 and CDR2 are SGHRS and YFSETQ. The V and J ends lost 4 bases and 1 base respectively, with 14 bases between them. The CDR3 bases are TGCGCCAGCAGCCCTATCCCCGCGGTGAACACCGGGGAGCTGTTTTTT. This sequence encodes CASSPIPAVNTGELFF. Based on the CDR3 plus reference TRBV5-1 and TRBJ2-2, the full variable domain is KAGVTQTPRYLIKTRGQQVTLSCSPISGHRSVSWYQQTPGQGLQFLFEYFSETQRNKGNFPGRFSGRQFSNSRSEMNVSTLELGDSALYLCASSPIPAVNTGELFFGEGSRLTVL.

This clone appeared a single time. J is TRBJ2-1 and V is TRBV5-6; 7 bases match TRBD2. Trimming removed 2 bases from V and 3 bases from J; junction bases left unmatched: 5. Germline V gene sequence: CDR1 SGHDT, CDR2 YYEEEE. The CDR3 length is 15 residues. DNA for the CDR3: TGTGCCAGCAGCTTAACGCTAGCGGACTACAATGAGCAGTTCTTC. This sequence encodes CASSLTLADYNEQFF.

The chain employs TRBV10-1 and TRBJ1-4; no reliable D call. This CDR3 region has 13 residues. Germline V gene data show CDR1 as WNHNN and CDR2 as SYGVQD (reference sequence). V dropped 4 bases and J dropped 7 bases, with 10 bases sitting between them. The CDR3 loop is CASSVGVGEKLFF. CDR3 nucleotides: TGCGCCAGCAGTGTTGGGGTGGGTGAAAAACTGTTTTTT.

DNA of the CDR3: TGTGCCACCAGCAGACCGGTTGAAAAACTGTTTTTT. It yields the protein CATSRPVEKLFF. The chain combines TRBV15 with TRBJ1-4, with unresolved D. This CDR3 contains 12 residues. With 2 bases removed from V and 7 bases from J, the gap between germline ends came to 5 bases. Germline-derived CDR1 and CDR2 are LNHNV and YYDKDF (reference sequence). The whole variable domain, filled in from reference TRBV15 and TRBJ1-4, reads DAMVIQNPRYQVTQFGKPVTLSCSQTLNHNVMYWYQQKSSQAPKLLFHYYDKDFNNEADTPDNFQSRRPNTSFCFLDIRSPGLGDTAMYLCATSRPVEKLFFGSGTQLSVL.

This chain connects TRBV6-1 to TRBJ1-5; D ambiguous. The CDR3 covers 16 residues. Trimming pared 2 bases from V and 0 bases from J, leaving 11 bases between. Per the germline V gene, CDR1 is MNHNS and CDR2 is SASEGT. This CDR3 reads CASSEWARHSNQPQHF. CDR3 nucleotide sequence: TGTGCCAGCAGTGAATGGGCTAGGCATAGCAATCAGCCCCAGCATTTT.

The chain has TRBV2 and TRBJ1-1, with D possibly being TRBD1 (5 bases). V lost 8 bases and J lost 3, with 19 bases in between. Germline V gene lookup returns CDR1 SNHLY and CDR2 FYNNEI. The CDR3 runs to 15 residues. CDR3 coding DNA: TGTGCCAGCGCTCTCCAAGGGGCGAGGGACACTGAAGCTTTCTTT. Translating gives CASALQGARDTEAFF. Together with reference TRBV2 and TRBJ1-1, the CDR3 gives the full variable domain: EPEVTQTPSHQVTQMGQEVILRCVPISNHLYFYWYRQILGQKVEFLVSFYNNEISEKSEIFDDQFSVERPDGSNFTLKIRSTKLEDSAMYFCASALQGARDTEAFFGQGTRLTVV.

This clone was picked up one time. This rearrangement joins TRBV7-9 to TRBJ1-1; 9 nucleotides match TRBD1. V lost 3 bases to trimming and J lost 8 bases; unmatched junction nucleotides: 1. The germline V gene has CDR1 SEHNR and CDR2 FQNEAQ (reference sequence). CDR3 size: 12 residues. CDR3 coding DNA: TGTGCCAGCAGCTTTGGACAGGGGGAAGCTTTCTTT. Translation gives CASSFGQGEAFF.

The chain recombines TRBV5-4 with TRBJ2-2, with D maybe TRBD1 (5 bases). The CDR3 is 14 residues long. Germline V gives CDR1 SGHNT, CDR2 YYREEE (reference sequence). V lost 4 bases and J lost 6, with 13 bases in between. CDR3 protein: CASSTPTESGELFF. The CDR3 DNA is TGTGCCAGCAGCACCCCGACAGAATCCGGGGAGCTGTTTTTT.

The chain uses TRBV9 and TRBJ1-3; TRBD1 might be the D (5 bases). Germline V gene lookup returns CDR1 SGDLS and CDR2 YYNGEE. The CDR3 loop spans 16 amino acids. Trimming shortened V by 4 bases and J by 0 bases, and 14 bases separated the two germline ends. CDR3 residues: CASSPRGGNSGNTIYF. As DNA, the CDR3 is TGTGCCAGCAGCCCCCGTGGGGGGAACTCTGGAAACACCATATATTTT.

This chain links TRBV11-3 with TRBJ2-1; D gene unclear. Germline CDR1 reads SGHNT; CDR2 reads YENEEA. V shed 1 base and J shed 2 bases, with 9 bases lying between them. CDR3 size: 15 residues. The CDR3 coding sequence is TGTGCCAGCAGCTTAGTCTCAGGAGCCTACAATGAGCAGTTCTTC. Protein sequence: CASSLVSGAYNEQFF.

About this clone: Different DNA sequences within this sample yield the same CDR3. This chain connects TRBV5-1 to TRBJ1-2, with unresolved D. The CDR3 spans 12 residues. CDR1 is SGHRS and CDR2 is YFSETQ in the germline V gene. Trimming removed 0 bases from V and 8 bases from J, with 8 bases in between. The CDR3 coding sequence is TGCGCCAGCAGCTTGGACAGTTTCGGCTACACCTTC. It yields the protein CASSLDSFGYTF.

The genes are TRBV11-1 and TRBJ2-7; the D gene could be TRBD1 or TRBD2 (5 bases each). This CDR3 has 14 amino acids. V lost 1 base and J 3 bases, leaving 10 bases between the germline ends. Germline CDR1 reads SGHAT; CDR2 reads FQDESV (reference sequence). This CDR3 is CASSLGGADYEQYF. CDR3 coding DNA: TGTGCCAGCAGCTTAGGAGGGGCCGACTACGAGCAGTACTTC.

The chain employs TRBV24-1 and TRBJ2-3, with 10 positions matching TRBD2. V was pared by 4 bases and J by 9 bases, with 6 bases of the junction left unmatched. The CDR3 loop spans 14 amino acids. CDR1 KGHDR and CDR2 SFDVKD come from the germline V gene. This CDR3 is CATSDPSGSQTQYF. DNA for the CDR3: TGTGCCACCAGTGACCCTAGCGGGAGCCAGACGCAGTATTTT.

The chain joins TRBV7-6 to TRBJ2-7; D unclear. Between the trimmed V and J ends, which lost 5 bases and 3 bases, there was a span of 14 bases. Per germline, CDR1 SGHVS and CDR2 FNYEAQ. CDR3 size: 14 residues. CDR3 loop: CASSATGFNYEQYF. The CDR3 bases are TGTGCCAGCAGCGCTACGGGCTTTAACTACGAGCAGTACTTC.

The chain has TRBV9 and TRBJ2-1, with TRBD2 matching over 9 bases. The CDR3 extends over 16 amino acids. From germline, CDR1 is SGDLS and CDR2 YYNGEE. V gave up 0 bases and J gave up 4 bases; unmatched junction bases: 5. Here the CDR3 DNA reads TGTGCCAGCAGCGTAGGGGCTAGCGGGACGTACAATGAGCAGTTCTTC. It codes for CASSVGASGTYNEQFF.

V usage is TRBV5-8 and J usage is TRBJ2-7; D remains ambiguous. Germline values: CDR1 SGHTS, CDR2 YDEGEE. Trimming pared 1 base from V and 6 bases from J, leaving 11 bases between. This CDR3 is built from 13 residues. DNA of the CDR3: TGTGCCAGCAGCTTGTACAATGGGTTCGAGCAGTACTTC. It is translated as CASSLYNGFEQYF.

The chain joins TRBV7-2 to TRBJ2-7; no definite D call. Germline CDR1 is SGHTA and CDR2 is FQGNSA. V shed 1 base and J shed 3 bases, with 13 bases lying between them. This CDR3 is 15 amino acids long. The CDR3, as DNA: TGTGCCAGCAGCTTAGACCGGAACTCGTTCTACGAGCAGTACTTC. Translation: CASSLDRNSFYEQYF. Full variable domain (outside the CDR3, taken from reference TRBV7-2 and TRBJ2-7): GAGVSQSPSNKVTEKGKDVELRCDPISGHTALYWYRQSLGQGLEFLIYFQGNSAPDKSGLPSDRFSAERTGGSVSTLTIQRTQQEDSAVYLCASSLDRNSFYEQYFGPGTRLTVT.

The rearrangement joins TRBV30 to TRBJ2-1; D call uncertain. The germline V gene encodes CDR1 GTSNPN and CDR2 SVGIG (reference sequence). The V end was cut by 8 bases, the J end by 3 bases, with 14 bases between. The CDR3 runs 13 residues. CDR3 region: CATTVSYYNEQFF. The CDR3 nucleotides are TGTGCCACGACCGTGAGTTACTACAATGAGCAGTTCTTC.